This T cell receptor beta chain appears in the sequencing data of a study of OX40 agonist ivuxolimab in advanced cancers. Study-wide background: The study treated patients with ivuxolimab, an agonistic anti-OX40 (CD134) antibody. The study gave patients intravenous ivuxolimab at 0.01 to 10 mg/kg every 2 weeks. Whole-study findings and limits: CD4+ and CD8+ T cells in blood underwent clonal expansion by week 6 at 0.1 to 3.0 mg/kg.

In regard to this clone: Its antigen is still unknown.

Sequencing used immunoSEQ multiplex PCR; TCRdb keeps in-frame clones, though not all of them. In the table there are about 99,000 clones, approximately 94% of which are singletons. This CDR3 comprises 10 residues. V lost 5 bases to trimming and J lost 4 bases, with 0 bases between them. Germline CDR1 reads DFQATT; CDR2 reads SNEGSKA (reference sequence). The sequences come from CD4+ or CD8+ T cells sorted from blood, collected in a trial of the OX40 agonist ivuxolimab. V usage is TRBV20-1 and J usage is TRBJ2-6; the D is unclear. This clonotype was sampled from an adult with an advanced solid tumor such as melanoma, head and neck, liver or kidney cancer. CDR3 loop: CSAGANVLTF. Here the CDR3 DNA reads TGCAGTGCTGGGGCCAACGTCCTGACTTTC.